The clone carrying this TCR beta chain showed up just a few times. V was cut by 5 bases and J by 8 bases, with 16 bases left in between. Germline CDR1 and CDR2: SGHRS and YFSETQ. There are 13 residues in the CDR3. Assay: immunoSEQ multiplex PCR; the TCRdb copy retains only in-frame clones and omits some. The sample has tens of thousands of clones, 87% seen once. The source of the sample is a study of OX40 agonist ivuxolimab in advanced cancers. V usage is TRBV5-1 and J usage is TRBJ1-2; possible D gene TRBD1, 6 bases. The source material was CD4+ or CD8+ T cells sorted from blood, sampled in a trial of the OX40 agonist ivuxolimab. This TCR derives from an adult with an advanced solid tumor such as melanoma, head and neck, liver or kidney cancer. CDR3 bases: TGCGCCAGCAGGTCAGGGGTGACTGAGGGCTACACCTTC. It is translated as CASRSGVTEGYTF.